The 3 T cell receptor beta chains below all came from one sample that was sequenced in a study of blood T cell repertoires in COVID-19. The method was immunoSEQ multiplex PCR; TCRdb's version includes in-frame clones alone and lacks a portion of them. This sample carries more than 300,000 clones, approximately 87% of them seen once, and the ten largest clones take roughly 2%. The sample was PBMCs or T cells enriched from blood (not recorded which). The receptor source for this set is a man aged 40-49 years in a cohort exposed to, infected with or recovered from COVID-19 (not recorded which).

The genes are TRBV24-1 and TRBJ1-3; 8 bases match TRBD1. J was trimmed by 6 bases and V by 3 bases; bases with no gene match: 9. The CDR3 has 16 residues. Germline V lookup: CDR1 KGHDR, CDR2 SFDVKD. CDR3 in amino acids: CATSDATGEMVNTIYF. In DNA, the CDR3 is TGTGCCACCAGTGATGCGACAGGGGAGATGGTAAACACCATATATTTT.

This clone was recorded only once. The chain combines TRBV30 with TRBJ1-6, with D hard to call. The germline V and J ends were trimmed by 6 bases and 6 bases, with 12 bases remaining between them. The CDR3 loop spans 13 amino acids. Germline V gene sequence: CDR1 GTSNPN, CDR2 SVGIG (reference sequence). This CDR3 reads CACTRRGNSPLHF. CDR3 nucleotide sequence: TGTGCCTGTACGAGACGGGGTAATTCACCCCTCCACTTT.

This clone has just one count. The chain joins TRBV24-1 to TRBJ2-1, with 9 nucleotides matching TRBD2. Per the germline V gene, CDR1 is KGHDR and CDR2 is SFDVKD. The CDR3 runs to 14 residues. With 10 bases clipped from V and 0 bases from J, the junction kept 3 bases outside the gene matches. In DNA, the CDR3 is TGTGCCACAGTTAGCGGGAGCTCCTACAATGAGCAGTTCTTC. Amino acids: CATVSGSSYNEQFF.